This is a list of T cell receptor beta chains from one sample in a study. TCRdb processed the 5' RACE reads anew with MiXCR; each CDR3 protein has one entry. Among over 55,000 distinct CDR3 sequences listed, approximately 31% were seen once. Specimen: tumor-infiltrating naive CD4+ T cells sorted from the breast tumor. These receptor sequences come from a female donor with breast cancer. Both conserved end residues are part of each CDR3. The D gene is left open where the match is weak. Clone size is shown for a subset of rows, as once, few, many or a class of expanded clone.

>TRBV4-1|many|-|TRBJ2-7
CASSRDRDSRSYEQYF
TGCGCCAGCAGCCGCGACCGGGACTCCCGCTCCTACGAGCAGTACTTC
>TRBV6-1|few|-|TRBJ1-2
CASSEGPVNYGYTF
TGTGCCAGCAGTGAAGGCCCAGTAAACTATGGCTACACCTTC
>TRBV12-3/TRBV12-4|few|-|TRBJ1-3
CASSFRRGGNTIYF
TGTGCCAGCAGTTTCCGCAGGGGTGGAAACACCATATATTTT
>TRBV6-1|-|-|TRBJ2-3
CASRMASGSFEAQYF
TGTGCCAGCAGGATGGCCTCAGGGAGTTTTGAGGCGCAGTATTTT
>TRBV4-1|-|-|TRBJ1-1
CASSQGPLGPYTEAFF
TGCGCCAGCAGCCAAGGGCCACTGGGACCTTACACTGAAGCTTTCTTT
>TRBV29-1|many|TRBD1|TRBJ2-5
CSVAGTAQETQYF
TGCAGCGTAGCAGGGACAGCCCAAGAGACCCAGTACTTC
>TRBV7-3|few|-|TRBJ2-3
CASSLKGGKGATDTQYF
TGTGCCAGCAGCTTAAAGGGAGGGAAGGGGGCCACAGATACGCAGTATTTT
>TRBV29-1|few|-|TRBJ1-5
CSGIGVGNQPQHF
TGCAGCGGGATTGGGGTGGGCAATCAGCCCCAGCATTTT
>TRBV6-1|-|-|TRBJ1-1
CASSEQVTEAFF
TGTGCCAGCAGTGAACAGGTGACTGAAGCTTTCTTT
>TRBV5-1|few|-|TRBJ2-5
CASSLGAPSRETQYF
TGCGCCAGCAGCTTGGGAGCCCCAAGCCGAGAGACCCAGTACTTC
>TRBV7-8|many|-|TRBJ1-3
CASSLSSSGSSGNTIYF
TGTGCCAGCAGCTTATCCTCCTCTGGCAGCTCTGGAAACACCATATATTTT
>TRBV6-5|many|TRBD1|TRBJ2-6
CASSQRGPGANVLTF
TGTGCCAGCAGCCAAAGGGGGCCTGGGGCCAACGTCCTGACTTTC
>TRBV5-1|few|-|TRBJ1-1
CASSLASGGPTEAFF
TGCGCCAGCAGCCTAGCTTCCGGGGGTCCCACTGAAGCTTTCTTT
>TRBV29-1|-|-|TRBJ1-4
CSVGRGGEKLFF
TGCAGCGTTGGGAGGGGCGGTGAAAAACTGTTTTTT
>TRBV5-5|-|-|TRBJ2-3
CASSLGPKVMQYF
TGTGCCAGCAGCTTGGGTCCCAAGGTGATGCAGTATTTT
>TRBV12-3/TRBV12-4|-|TRBD2|TRBJ2-1
CASSPGDYNNEQFF
TGTGCCAGCAGTCCCGGGGACTATAACAATGAGCAGTTCTTC
>TRBV7-3|medium-sized|-|TRBJ2-7
CASVVVGRPLYEQYF
TGTGCCAGCGTAGTAGTAGGGAGACCTCTCTACGAGCAGTACTTC
>TRBV9|-|-|TRBJ2-3
CASSVLGWGDTQYF
TGTGCCAGCAGCGTACTTGGGTGGGGAGATACGCAGTATTTT